This T cell receptor (beta chain) originates from a study of identical twins. Unique molecular identifiers were present on cDNA, and template switching added a universal primer site. TCRdb re-called the 5' RACE reads through MiXCR, storing one row per CDR3 protein. The sample has hundreds of thousands of distinct CDR3 sequences, 21% seen once; the top ten hold approximately 4.5%. The CDR3 contains 14 residues. J lost 1 base, V lost 5 bases, and 4 bases had no gene match. Germline loops: CDR1 ENHRY, CDR2 SYGVKD. Study results and caveats: The analysis was cross-sectional rather than longitudinal within donors.

Comment on this clonotype: Its specificity is unknown.

No donor was unhealthy or non-Caucasian. These data also formed part of another study, on T cells expressing NK-cell markers. From that paper: The authors sequenced eight donors, of whom seven were HCMV-seropositive and one was seronegative.

V is TRBV10-3 and J is TRBJ1-1; TRBD1 matches 7 bases. The origin of this receptor is a woman under 30 in good health. Sequenced: PBMCs. The CDR3 region has the DNA TGTGCCATCAGTACAGGGGAAGCGAACACTGAAGCTTTCTTT. This gives the protein CAISTGEANTEAFF.